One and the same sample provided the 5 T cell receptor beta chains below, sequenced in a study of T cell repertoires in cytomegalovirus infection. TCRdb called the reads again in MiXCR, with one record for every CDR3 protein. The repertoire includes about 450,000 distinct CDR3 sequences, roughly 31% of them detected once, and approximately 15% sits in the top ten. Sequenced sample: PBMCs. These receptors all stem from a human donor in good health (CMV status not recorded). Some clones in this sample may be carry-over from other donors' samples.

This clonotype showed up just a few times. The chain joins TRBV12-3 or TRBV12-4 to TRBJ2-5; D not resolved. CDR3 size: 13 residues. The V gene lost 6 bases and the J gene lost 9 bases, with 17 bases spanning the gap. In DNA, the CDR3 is TGTGCCAGCAGGGAGTTGTCGGGTGAGGCCCAGTACTTC. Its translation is CASRELSGEAQYF.

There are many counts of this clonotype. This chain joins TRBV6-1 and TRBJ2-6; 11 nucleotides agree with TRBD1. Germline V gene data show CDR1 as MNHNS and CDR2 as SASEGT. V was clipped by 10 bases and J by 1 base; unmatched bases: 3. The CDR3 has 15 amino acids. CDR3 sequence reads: CAIGTGGSGANVLTF. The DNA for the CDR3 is TGTGCCATCGGGACAGGGGGTTCTGGGGCCAACGTCCTGACTTTC.

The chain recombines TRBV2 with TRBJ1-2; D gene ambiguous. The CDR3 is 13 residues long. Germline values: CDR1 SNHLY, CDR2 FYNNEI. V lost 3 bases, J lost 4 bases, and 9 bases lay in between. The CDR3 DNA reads TGTGCCAGCAGTGACGGCCGACTCTATGGCTACACCTTC. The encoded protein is CASSDGRLYGYTF.

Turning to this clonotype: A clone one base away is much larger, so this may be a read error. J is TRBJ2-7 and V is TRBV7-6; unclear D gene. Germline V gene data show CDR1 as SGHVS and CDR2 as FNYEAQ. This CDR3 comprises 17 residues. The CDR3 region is CASSLYPSDSGLYELYF. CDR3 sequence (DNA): TGTGCCAGCAGCTTATATCCTTCGGATTCTGGTCTCTACGAGCTGTACTTC.

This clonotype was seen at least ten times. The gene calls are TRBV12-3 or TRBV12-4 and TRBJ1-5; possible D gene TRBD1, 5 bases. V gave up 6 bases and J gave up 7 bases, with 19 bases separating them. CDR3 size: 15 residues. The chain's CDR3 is CASSLGRGRGQPQHF. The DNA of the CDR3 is TGTGCCAGCAGCCTAGGGCGGGGACGGGGACAGCCCCAGCATTTT.